The 21 T cell receptor beta chains below all came from one sample that was sequenced in a study of CD8+ T cells in alopecia areata. Cutaneous lymph nodes were pooled and cells sorted by CD4, CD8alpha, NKG2D, NKG2ACE and more. RNA was isolated and reverse transcribed to cDNA, the sequencing template. Only in-frame clones appear in the TCRdb table, and some are missing; sequencing was by immunoSEQ multiplex PCR. The sample lists approximately 280,000 clones, none appearing once, the ten largest making up roughly 1.2%. The material sequenced was CD4+ T cells sorted from a lymph node. The receptors stem from a C3H/HeJ mouse with alopecia areata. The strain bears MHC haplotype H2-k.

The table lists this clone with a few counts. The gene symbols are mouse symbols. The DNA ends 3 residues before the CDR3 does, and the rest of the CDR3 is filled in from the germline J gene. This chain connects TRBV1 to TRBJ1-6; 7 bases are shared with TRBD1. TRBJ1-6 carries the ORF label, with uncertain function. The CDR3 consists of 15 residues. Trimming at V came to 5 bases and at J to 7 bases, leaving 8 bases not matched to a gene. Looked up from germline, CDR1 is NSQYPW and CDR2 is LRSPGD (reference sequence). The DNA read from the CDR3 is TGCACCTGCAGTCCCCGACAGGGAGGGAATTCGCCC. Its translation is CTCSPRQGGNSP. The whole CDR3 protein is CTCSPRQGGNSPLYF.

With respect to this clone: The gene names here belong to mouse. The missing CDR3 end, 4 residues past where the read stops, is filled in from the germline J gene. J is TRBJ2-2 and V is TRBV14; a possible D gene is TRBD2 (6 bases). V was clipped by 2 bases and J by 3 bases, with 11 bases between them. The CDR3 loop spans 15 amino acids. The V gene's germline CDR1 is SGHDT and CDR2 FRDEAV. CDR3: CASSLVGEDTGQLYF. The covered CDR3 bases are TGTGCCAGCAGTTTAGTGGGGGAGGACACCGGG.

This clone was counted a few times. The genes and germline here are from mouse. The sequenced CDR3 bases are TGTGCCAGCAGTTTAGGTGGGGGGAGTTATGCT. It translates to CASSLGGGSYA. The whole CDR3 protein is CASSLGGGSYAEQFF. V gene TRBV14 combines with J gene TRBJ2-1; 7 positions match TRBD2. Read sequence stops 4 residues before the CDR3 end, and the germline J gene provides the missing end. Per the germline V gene, CDR1 is SGHDT and CDR2 is FRDEAV. The CDR3 is 15 residues long. The junction had 6 bases not matched to a gene; V was cut back by 2 bases and J by 4 bases.

This clone has more than one count but fewer than ten. Gene names denote mouse genes. The read is 4 residues too short to cover the CDR3 end, so that end is filled in from the germline J gene. The same CDR3 arises from other DNA sequences in this sample as well. The J gene is TRBJ1-1, the V gene TRBV19; TRBD1 agrees at 7 bases. Germline lookup yields CDR1 FNHDT and CDR2 SITEND (reference sequence). V lost 6 bases and J lost 2; bases outside the gene matches: 1. CDR3 length: 12 amino acids. CDR3 amino acids: CASNRGNTEVFF. The CDR3 bases that were read are TGTGCCAGCAACAGGGGCAACACA.

As concerns this clone: Gene names refer to mouse genes. Additional DNA sequences in this sample encode the identical CDR3. This CDR3 is CASSDLGGSSAETLYF. The covered CDR3 bases are TGTGCCAGCAGTGATCTGGGGGGCTCTAGTGCAGAA. The chain has TRBV13-1 and TRBJ2-3, with TRBD2 matching 8 bases. The read ends 4 residues shy of where the CDR3 ends; the end is completed using the germline J gene. J was trimmed by 0 bases and V by 1 base; bases with no gene match: 4. Germline CDR1 and CDR2: NSHNY and SYGAGN. This CDR3 is built from 16 residues.

In this sample, this clone turned up a few times. The germline and genes are mouse ones. The read terminates 4 residues before the CDR3 end, so the remaining end is supplied by the germline J gene. The same CDR3 also results from other DNA sequences found in this sample. The chain links TRBV31 to TRBJ2-2; no definite D call. Per germline, CDR1 GKSSPN and CDR2 SITVG. Between the trimmed V and J ends, which lost 0 bases and 0 bases, there was a span of 8 bases. There are 15 residues in the CDR3. The sequenced part of the CDR3 DNA is TGTGCCTGGAGTCTGGCGGGTGCAAACACCGGG. This sequence encodes CAWSLAGANTG. The CDR3 reads in full as CAWSLAGANTGQLYF.

Remarks on this clone: All gene names here are mouse names. The missing CDR3 end, 4 residues past where the read stops, is filled in from the germline J gene. This sequence joins TRBV13-1 and TRBJ2-5; a weak D match, TRBD2 (5 bases). CDR3 length: 15 amino acids. The V and J ends lost 0 bases and 2 bases respectively, with 10 bases between them. Germline lookup yields CDR1 NSHNY and CDR2 SYGAGN. The CDR3 bases that were read are TGTGCCAGCAGTGATGGGGCTGGGAGCCAAGAC. Its protein product is CASSDGAGSQD. The complete CDR3 sequence is CASSDGAGSQDTQYF.

Of note for this clone: Gene labels here are mouse ones. The read ends 4 residues early relative to the CDR3; the germline J gene fills the gap. This chain links TRBV13-2 with TRBJ2-1, with 7 bases identical to TRBD2. CDR1 NNHNN and CDR2 SYGAGS come from the germline V gene (reference sequence). This CDR3 has 16 amino acids. Trimming cost V 3 bases and J 0 bases; bases outside gene matches: 6. The CDR3 here is CASGGRTGLNYAEQFF. CDR3 bases read: TGTGCCAGCGGTGGCCGGACTGGCCTTAACTATGCT.

Concerning this clone itself: Gene and germline names: mouse. The read comes to an end 4 residues before the CDR3 does, leaving the germline J gene to fill in the end. The chain uses TRBV16 and TRBJ2-5, with 11 bases matching TRBD2. With 5 bases clipped from V and 1 base from J, the junction kept 2 bases outside the gene matches. The CDR3 has 15 amino acids. Germline CDR1 SGHSA, CDR2 FRNQAP. CDR3 DNA (partial): TGTGCAAGCAGCCCGGACTGGGGGGACCAAGAC. It is translated as CASSPDWGDQD. The complete CDR3 protein is CASSPDWGDQDTQYF.

Comments on this clone: The genes and germline here are from mouse. The CDR3 end lies 4 residues beyond the end of the read and is filled in from the germline J gene. The V call is TRBV19, the J call TRBJ2-1; TRBD1 matches 9 bases. The germline V gene has CDR1 FNHDT and CDR2 SITEND (reference sequence). Unmatched junction bases numbered 5, after V lost 2 bases and J lost 2 bases. The CDR3 is 16 amino acids. CDR3 DNA, as far as it was read: TGTGCCAGCAGTATCCCTGACAGGGGGTACTATGCT. Translating it yields CASSIPDRGYYA. The whole CDR3 protein reads CASSIPDRGYYAEQFF.

There are a few counts of this clone. Any gene name here is a mouse gene name. Read coverage stops 4 residues before the CDR3 terminus; the germline J gene supplies the remainder. The gene calls are TRBV19 and TRBJ2-1; TRBD1 matches at 10 bases. CDR1 and CDR2 from the germline V gene are FNHDT and SITEND (reference sequence). V lost 5 bases to trimming and J lost 6 bases; unmatched junction nucleotides: 8. The CDR3 extends over 15 amino acids. The CDR3 DNA, read in part, is TGTGCCAGCAGCTCCACGGGACAGGGGAGTGCT. This gives the protein CASSSTGQGSA. The entire CDR3 protein reads CASSSTGQGSAEQFF.

In the case of this clone: Mouse names are used for the genes. Read data end 4 residues before the CDR3 end; the end is taken from the germline J gene. This specimen includes other DNA sequences encoding the same CDR3. The chain employs TRBV1 and TRBJ2-7; the D is unclear. CDR3 length equals 12 residues. From germline, CDR1 is NSQYPW and CDR2 LRSPGD (reference sequence). V was shortened by 3 bases and J by 1 base, with 4 bases between the two germline ends. The CDR3 region is CTCSASSYEQYF. The DNA read from the CDR3 is TGCACCTGCAGTGCCTCTTCCTAT.

This clone was seen a handful of times. Each gene name is a mouse one. The CDR3 goes on 4 residues after the read ends, and that part is filled in from the germline J gene. Other DNA sequences within the sample encode an identical CDR3. This chain links TRBV19 with TRBJ1-1; 7 positions match TRBD1. V dropped 5 bases and J dropped 1; count of bases not matched to a gene: 5. The V gene's germline CDR1 is FNHDT and CDR2 SITEND (reference sequence). The CDR3 is 14 residues long. The CDR3 loop is CASSRQGGNTEVFF. CDR3 bases read: TGTGCCAGCAGCCGACAGGGAGGGAACACA. Full variable domain (missing parts from reference TRBV19 and TRBJ1-1): GGIITQTPKFLIGQEGQKLTLKCQQNFNHDTMYWYRQDSGKGLRLIYYSITENDLQKGDLSEGYDASREKKSSFSLTVTSAQKNEMAVFLCASSRQGGNTEVFFGKGTRLTVV.

This clone was seen only a few times. The listed genes are named as in mouse. Read coverage stops 4 residues before the CDR3 terminus; the germline J gene supplies the remainder. This rearrangement joins TRBV13-1 to TRBJ2-7; 7 bases match TRBD2. The CDR3 sequence is 16 residues long. The J segment lost 0 bases and the V segment lost 0 bases, leaving 6 bases of the junction unmatched. Germline V CDR1 and CDR2: NSHNY, SYGAGN. The DNA read from the CDR3 is TGTGCCAGCAGTGATGCACTGGGGAGGAGCTCCTAT. Protein sequence: CASSDALGRSSY. The whole CDR3 protein is CASSDALGRSSYEQYF.

To note about this clone: Gene names and germline match the mouse. The read ends 4 residues before the CDR3 terminus; that terminus is restored from the germline J gene. V is TRBV19 and J is TRBJ2-3, with 12 bases identical to TRBD2. CDR1 is FNHDT, CDR2 SITEND, per germline (reference sequence). V was pared by 4 bases and J by 2 bases, with 2 bases of the junction left unmatched. CDR3 length: 15 amino acids. The CDR3 loop reads CASSRDWGAAETLYF. Partial CDR3 DNA: TGTGCCAGCAGTCGGGACTGGGGGGCTGCAGAA.

This clone appeared a few times. Gene names denote mouse genes. The read ends 4 residues shy of where the CDR3 ends; the end is completed using the germline J gene. The rearrangement joins TRBV13-1 to TRBJ1-1; D not resolved. This CDR3 has 12 residues. CDR1 is NSHNY and CDR2 is SYGAGN in the germline V gene. Partial CDR3 DNA: TGTGCCAGCAGTGATGTTCAGACA. This gives the protein CASSDVQT. The entire CDR3 protein reads CASSDVQTEVFF.

Worth noting for this clone: Gene names and germline refer to mouse. With the read ending 4 residues before the CDR3 end, the germline J gene is used to fill in that end. This rearrangement joins TRBV13-2 to TRBJ2-1; 10 nucleotides align to TRBD2. Germline trimming cut 7 bases from V and 0 bases from J; bases unmatched to any gene: 1. CDR1 is NNHNN, CDR2 SYGAGS, per germline (reference sequence). The CDR3 spans 14 residues. CDR3 protein: CASRLGGNYAEQFF. The CDR3 bases that were read are TGTGCCAGCCGACTGGGGGGTAACTATGCT.

Turning to this clone: All gene names here are mouse names. The sequenced CDR3 bases are TGTGCCAGCAGCCAACAGGGGGGGGACACCGGG. Translation: CASSQQGGDTG. The full CDR3 protein reads CASSQQGGDTGQLYF. The chain uses TRBV5 and TRBJ2-2; D may be TRBD1 or TRBD2 (7 bases each). Read sequence stops 4 residues before the CDR3 end, and the germline J gene provides the missing end. The CDR3 loop spans 15 amino acids. The germline CDR1 and CDR2 sequences are LGHNA and YNLKQL (reference sequence). V dropped 2 bases and J dropped 3 bases, with 10 bases sitting between them.

On this clone: Gene and germline names: mouse. The read gets to within 4 residues of the CDR3 end, and the germline J gene fills in the rest. This rearrangement joins TRBV13-2 to TRBJ1-2; 8 bases agree with TRBD1. From germline, CDR1 is NNHNN and CDR2 SYGAGS (reference sequence). The CDR3 is 15 amino acids. With V trimmed by 4 bases and J by 1 base, 6 bases remained unmatched. The CDR3 spells CASGPRGRGNSDYTF. The sequenced part of the CDR3 DNA is TGTGCCAGCGGTCCCAGGGGGCGGGGAAACTCC.

This clone was seen more than once but under ten times. All gene names here are mouse names. The read ends 4 residues before the CDR3 terminus; that terminus is restored from the germline J gene. This chain connects TRBV13-1 to TRBJ2-1; 8 bases are a match to TRBD1. V shed 3 bases, J shed 2 bases, and the junction held 4 bases outside the gene matches. The germline CDR1 and CDR2 sequences are NSHNY and SYGAGN. This CDR3 contains 15 residues. CDR3 bases read: TGTGCCAGCAGTGGGACAGGGCCGTACTATGCT. Protein sequence: CASSGTGPYYA. The full CDR3 is CASSGTGPYYAEQFF.

Worth noting for this clone: Gene names and germline refer to mouse. With the read ending 4 residues before the CDR3 end, the germline J gene is used to fill in that end. The same CDR3 is also encoded by other DNA sequences in this sample. The gene calls are TRBV17 and TRBJ2-1; possibly TRBD2 for D (6 bases). The CDR3 is made up of 13 amino acids. Per germline, CDR1 MNHDT and CDR2 YYDKIL. The ends were cut back, 3 bases at V and 4 bases at J, with 7 bases in the middle. The CDR3 DNA, read in part, is TGTGCTAGCAGTAGTGGGGGATATGCT. Amino acids: CASSSGGYA. The entire CDR3 protein is CASSSGGYAEQFF.